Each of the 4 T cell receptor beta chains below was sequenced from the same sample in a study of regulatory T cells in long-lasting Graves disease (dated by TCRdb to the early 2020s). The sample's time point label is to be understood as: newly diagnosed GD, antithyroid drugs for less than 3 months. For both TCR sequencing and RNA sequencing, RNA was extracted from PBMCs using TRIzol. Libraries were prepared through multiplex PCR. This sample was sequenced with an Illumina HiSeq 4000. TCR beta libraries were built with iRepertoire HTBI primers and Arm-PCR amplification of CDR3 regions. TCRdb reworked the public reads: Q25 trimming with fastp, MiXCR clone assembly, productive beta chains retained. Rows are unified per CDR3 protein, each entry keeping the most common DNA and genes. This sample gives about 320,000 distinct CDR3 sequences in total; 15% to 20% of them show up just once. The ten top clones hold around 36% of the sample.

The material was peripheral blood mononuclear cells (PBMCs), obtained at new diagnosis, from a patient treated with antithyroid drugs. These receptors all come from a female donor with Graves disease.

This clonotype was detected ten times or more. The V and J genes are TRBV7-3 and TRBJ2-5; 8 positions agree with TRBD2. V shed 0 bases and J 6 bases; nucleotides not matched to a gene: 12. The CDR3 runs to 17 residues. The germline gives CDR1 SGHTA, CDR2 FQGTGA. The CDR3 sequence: CASSLTATSGDRKTQYF. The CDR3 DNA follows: TGTGCCAGCAGCTTAACTGCCACTAGCGGAGATAGGAAGACCCAGTACTTC.

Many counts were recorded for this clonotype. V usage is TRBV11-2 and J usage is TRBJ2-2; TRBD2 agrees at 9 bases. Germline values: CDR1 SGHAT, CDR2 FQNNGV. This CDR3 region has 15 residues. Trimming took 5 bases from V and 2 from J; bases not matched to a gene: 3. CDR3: CASSPGLANTGELFF. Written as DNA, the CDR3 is TGTGCCAGCAGCCCGGGACTAGCTAACACCGGGGAGCTGTTTTTT.

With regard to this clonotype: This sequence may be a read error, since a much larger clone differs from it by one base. CDR3 protein: CASILPGLAGEEQFF. The CDR3, as DNA: TGTGCCAGCATCCTCCCCGGACTAGCGGGAGAGGAGCAGTTCTTC. The chain joins TRBV7-9 to TRBJ2-1; 13 nucleotides line up with TRBD2. This CDR3 spans 15 amino acids. The junction had 10 bases not matched to a gene; V was cut back by 7 bases and J by 10 bases. The germline gives CDR1 SEHNR, CDR2 FQNEAQ (reference sequence).

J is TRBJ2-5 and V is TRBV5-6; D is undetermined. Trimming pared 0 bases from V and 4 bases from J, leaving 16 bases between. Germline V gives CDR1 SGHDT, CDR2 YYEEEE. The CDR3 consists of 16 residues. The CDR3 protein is CASSLVLTPEIETQYF. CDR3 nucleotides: TGTGCCAGCAGCTTGGTTCTGACGCCCGAAATAGAGACCCAGTACTTC.